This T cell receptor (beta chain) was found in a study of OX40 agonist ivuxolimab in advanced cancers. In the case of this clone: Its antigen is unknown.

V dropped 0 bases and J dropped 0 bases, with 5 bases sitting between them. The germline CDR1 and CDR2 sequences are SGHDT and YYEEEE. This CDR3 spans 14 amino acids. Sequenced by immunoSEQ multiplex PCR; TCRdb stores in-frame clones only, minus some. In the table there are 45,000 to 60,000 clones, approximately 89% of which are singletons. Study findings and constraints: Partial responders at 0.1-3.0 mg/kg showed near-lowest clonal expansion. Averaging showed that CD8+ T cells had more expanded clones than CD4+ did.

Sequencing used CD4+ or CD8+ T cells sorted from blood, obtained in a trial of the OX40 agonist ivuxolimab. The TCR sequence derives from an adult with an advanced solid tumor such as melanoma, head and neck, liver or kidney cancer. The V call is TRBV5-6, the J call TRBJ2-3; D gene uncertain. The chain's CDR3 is CASSLGPSTDTQYF. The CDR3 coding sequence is TGTGCCAGCAGCTTGGGACCGAGCACAGATACGCAGTATTTT.